These 14 T cell receptor beta chains were all obtained from the same sample, sequenced in a study of T cells in Graves' hyperthyroidism and ophthalmopathy. Researchers took RNA transcripts and amplified the TCR beta CDR3 regions from them. TCR CDR3 underwent first-round RT-PCR with the HTBI primer set. TCRdb ran MiXCR on the multiplex PCR reads and lists one entry per CDR3 protein. The table lists about half a million distinct CDR3 sequences, just under 20% of them singletons. Sequences were obtained from blood. The source is a man in his forties or fifties with Graves' ophthalmopathy.

The chain uses TRBV20-1 and TRBJ2-3; maybe TRBD2 (5 bases). The V end was cut by 2 bases, the J end by 1 base, with 13 bases between. The CDR3 has 15 residues. The germline V gene has CDR1 DFQATT and CDR2 SNEGSKA (reference sequence). DNA for the CDR3: TGCAGTGCTAGACCTTCGGGAACCCGCACAGATACGCAGTATTTT. Translation: CSARPSGTRTDTQYF.

This clonotype was counted at least ten times. CDR3 protein: CASRGTGPLYGYTF. In nucleotides, the CDR3 is TGTGCCAGCAGGGGGACAGGGCCACTCTATGGCTACACCTTC. The gene calls are TRBV3-1 and TRBJ1-2; 9 bases fit TRBD1. J gave up 4 bases and V 6 bases, and 6 bases lay outside the gene matches. There are 14 residues in the CDR3. Germline V gene lookup returns CDR1 LGHDT and CDR2 YNNKEL (reference sequence).

This clonotype has ten or more counts. The chain joins TRBV28 to TRBJ2-7; 7 bases align to TRBD1. The junction had 5 bases not matched to a gene; V was cut back by 4 bases and J by 8 bases. The CDR3 covers 12 residues. The germline gives CDR1 MDHEN, CDR2 SYDVKM. The CDR3 loop reads CASSSDRAKQYF. For the CDR3, the DNA is TGTGCCAGCAGTTCCGACAGGGCCAAGCAGTACTTC. Based on the CDR3 plus reference TRBV28 and TRBJ2-7, the full variable domain is DVKVTQSSRYLVKRTGEKVFLECVQDMDHENMFWYRQDPGLGLRLIYFSYDVKMKEKGDIPEGYSVSREKKERFSLILESASTNQTSMYLCASSSDRAKQYFGPGTRLTVT.

The chain carries TRBV7-8 and TRBJ2-4, with D possibly being TRBD1 or TRBD2 (5 bases each). Looked up from germline, CDR1 is SGHVS and CDR2 is FQNEAQ. The length of the CDR3 is 15 residues. Trimming shortened V by 1 base and J by 6 bases, and 13 bases separated the two germline ends. This chain's CDR3 is CASSLGGARGNIQYF. The CDR3 region has the DNA TGTGCCAGCAGCTTAGGAGGGGCGCGCGGAAACATTCAGTACTTC. The variable domain in full, with the rest retrieved from reference TRBV7-8 and TRBJ2-4, is GAGVSQSPRYKVAKRGQDVALRCDPISGHVSLFWYQQALGQGPEFLTYFQNEAQLDKSGLPSDRFFAERPEGSVSTLKIQRTQQEDSAVYLCASSLGGARGNIQYFGAGTRLSVL.

V is TRBV11-1 and J is TRBJ2-1, with D possibly matching TRBD2 (6 bases). The CDR3 totals 17 residues. Germline values: CDR1 SGHAT, CDR2 FQDESV (reference sequence). Trimming pared 1 base from V and 2 bases from J, leaving 15 bases between. The DNA of the CDR3 is TGTGCCAGCAGCTTAGTACCGACTAGTTTGACCTACAATGAGCAGTTCTTC. Translating it yields CASSLVPTSLTYNEQFF.

The chain recombines TRBV20-1 with TRBJ2-7; TRBD2 is a possible D gene (6 bases). The CDR3 runs to 12 residues. Trimming took 8 bases from V and 4 from J, leaving 15 bases between them. Germline lookup yields CDR1 DFQATT and CDR2 SNEGSKA (reference sequence). CDR3 coding DNA: TGCAGTTACTTAGCGCGGGGTTACGAGCAGTACTTC. Its protein is CSYLARGYEQYF.

Comments on this clonotype: A read error may account for a junction end that differs from germline. The chain has TRBV7-9 and TRBJ1-1; D ambiguous. This CDR3 is 8 amino acids long. The germline gives CDR1 SEHNR, CDR2 FQNEAQ (reference sequence). The CDR3 here is CASSLDVF. CDR3 nucleotide sequence: TGTGCCAGCAGCTTAGATGTCTTT. Using reference TRBV7-9 and TRBJ1-1 for the parts outside the CDR3, the full variable domain is DTGVSQNPRHKITKRGQNVTFRCDPISEHNRLYWYRQTLGQGPEFLTYFQNEAQLEKSRLLSDRFSAERPKGSFSTLEIQRTEQGDSAMYLCASSLDVFGQGTRLTVV.

The chain combines TRBV6-2 or TRBV6-3 with TRBJ1-5; maybe TRBD1 (5 bases). Germline CDR1 reads MNHEY; CDR2 reads SVGEGT. The CDR3 covers 15 residues. With 1 base removed from V and 4 bases from J, the gap between germline ends came to 11 bases. CDR3 sequence: CASSYWGRANQPQHF. The DNA of the CDR3 is TGTGCCAGCAGTTACTGGGGCAGAGCGAATCAGCCCCAGCATTTT.

This clonotype was observed a handful of times. The chain recombines TRBV10-3 with TRBJ2-5, with D possibly being TRBD2 (6 bases). The length of the CDR3 is 14 residues. Trimming left V 11 bases short and J 7 bases short, with 23 bases between. The germline gives CDR1 ENHRY, CDR2 SYGVKD. CDR3 sequence (DNA): TGTGCCTCCCGACGGGACTTATCCGGAGGGACCCAGTACTTC. Amino acids: CASRRDLSGGTQYF.

This clonotype was observed many times. V is TRBV5-1 and J is TRBJ2-3, with a tentative D call TRBD1 (5 bases). Germline V gene sequence: CDR1 SGHRS, CDR2 YFSETQ. V lost 1 base and J lost 0, with 9 bases in between. The CDR3 has 15 amino acids. CDR3 bases: TGCGCCAGCAGCTTGTTCCAGGGAAGCACAGATACGCAGTATTTT. This codes for CASSLFQGSTDTQYF.

CDR3 residues: CATESGEIQYF. The CDR3 nucleotides are TGTGCCACCGAAAGCGGAGAAATTCAGTACTTC. The chain links TRBV10-3 to TRBJ2-5, with a possible D match to TRBD2 (5 bases). The germline CDR1 and CDR2 sequences are ENHRY and SYGVKD. The CDR3 spans 11 residues. Trimming shortened V by 10 bases and J by 11 bases, and 17 bases separated the two germline ends.

This clonotype was counted only a few times. This sequence joins TRBV29-1 and TRBJ1-2; 8 bases line up with TRBD1. CDR1 SQVTM and CDR2 ANQGSEA come from the germline V gene. This CDR3 is built from 14 residues. V lost 2 bases and J lost 8; bases outside the gene matches: 10. CDR3 nucleotides: TGCAGCGTTGAAAGGCTGACAGGGGCGAGCGGCTACACCTTC. Translation gives CSVERLTGASGYTF.

The chain has TRBV5-4 and TRBJ2-1; D uncertain. This CDR3 has 14 residues. The germline gives CDR1 SGHNT, CDR2 YYREEE (reference sequence). Between the trimmed V and J ends, which lost 4 bases and 3 bases, there was a span of 11 bases. CDR3 DNA: TGTGCCAGCAGCCCAGAATCCGGCTACAATGAGCAGTTCTTC. Translated, it gives CASSPESGYNEQFF.

V usage is TRBV12-3 or TRBV12-4 and J usage is TRBJ2-3; 12 nucleotides line up with TRBD1. V trimming: 7 bases; J trimming: 9 bases; junction bases outside the gene matches: 8. There are 14 residues in the CDR3. CDR3 sequence (DNA): TGTGCCAGCACACCGGGACAGGGGGCTCCGACGCAGTATTTT. Its translation: CASTPGQGAPTQYF.